This TCR beta chain was sequenced for a study of T cells expressing NK-cell markers. Looking at the study overall: Sorted CD3+CD56+NKG2C+, CD3+CD56+NKG2C- and CD3+CD56-NKG2C+ T-cell subsets were beta-chain profiled. Points from the study as a whole: Clarity on HCMV specificity was lacking for the expanded NKG2C+ T cell clones. In several donors, dominant clonotypes made up roughly 28.3-65% of CD3+CD56-NKG2C+ cells.

TCRdb derives one entry per CDR3 protein from the 5' RACE reads, leaving out DNA. Recorded here are around 470,000 distinct CDR3 sequences; the top ten clones represent over 1.3%. On this clonotype itself: Its antigen is unknown.

Sequenced input: blood T cells: a sorted CD56 or NKG2C T cell subset, CD4+ or CD8+ T cells, or bulk PBMC T cells (not recorded which). The sequence was collected from a woman in her forties or fifties in good health.

CDR3 protein: CSASGQDSYNEQFF. V and J are TRBV20-1 and TRBJ2-1; without DNA, the TCRdb call of TRBD1 cannot be checked. This CDR3 has 14 amino acids. The germline V gene has CDR1 DFQATT and CDR2 SNEGSKA (reference sequence).